This section outlines one T cell receptor (beta chain) sequence together with its context. Assay used: immunoSEQ multiplex PCR; TCRdb lists only in-frame clones, some missing. The data show about 16,000 clones, with 88% seen just once and 6% held by the top ten. The data were taken from a study of graft-versus-host responses after intestinal transplantation. J gave up 10 bases and V 3 bases, and 6 bases lay outside the gene matches. CDR3 length: 14 amino acids. Germline CDR1 is MDHEN and CDR2 is SYDVKM. Sequencing was performed on PBMCs, taken approximately 110 days after intestinal transplant. This TCR was recovered from a human patient who received an intestinal transplant, so some T cells may come from the graft donor. The rearrangement joins TRBV28 to TRBJ2-1, with 10 bases lining up with TRBD2. The CDR3 DNA follows: TGTGCCAGCAGTTTTGGGCTAGCGGGAGCCGAGCAGTTCTTC. Translated: CASSFGLAGAEQFF.